What follows are 24 T cell receptor beta chains derived from one specimen sequenced in a study of blood T cell repertoires in COVID-19. The protocol was immunoSEQ multiplex PCR, while the TCRdb copy is restricted to in-frame clones and leaves out a portion. The table lists about 280,000 clones, around 85% of them singletons. What was sequenced was peripheral blood. The receptors here all came from a man aged 50-60 years with active or convalescent COVID-19.

The rearrangement uses TRBV10-1 and TRBJ2-7; the D gene is possibly TRBD2 (6 bases). Germline V lookup: CDR1 WNHNN, CDR2 SYGVQD (reference sequence). CDR3 length equals 15 residues. V lost 6 bases and J 4 bases, leaving 19 bases between the germline ends. The CDR3 DNA reads TGCGCCAGCAGCCCACGGTCAGCGGGTTCATACGAGCAGTACTTC. Translated, it gives CASSPRSAGSYEQYF.

V is TRBV5-4 and J is TRBJ2-5; the D is unclear. This CDR3 is 13 amino acids long. Germline V lookup: CDR1 SGHNT, CDR2 YYREEE (reference sequence). V was shortened by 3 bases and J by 1 base, with 7 bases between the two germline ends. CDR3 DNA sequence: TGTGCCAGCAGCTCGCGGTTCCAAGAGACCCAGTACTTC. Translated: CASSSRFQETQYF.

This chain joins TRBV6-5 and TRBJ1-5; no clear D gene. This CDR3 has 13 residues. Germline-derived CDR1 and CDR2 are MNHEY and SVGAGI. V gave up 0 bases and J gave up 4 bases, with 4 bases separating them. Here the CDR3 DNA reads TGTGCCAGCAGTTACTCCCTAAATCAGCCCCAGCATTTT. This gives the protein CASSYSLNQPQHF.

The rearrangement links TRBV30 to TRBJ1-1; perhaps TRBD1 as D (5 bases). Germline CDR1 reads GTSNPN; CDR2 reads SVGIG (reference sequence). The germline V and J ends were trimmed by 8 bases and 8 bases, with 15 bases remaining between them. The CDR3 consists of 11 residues. The CDR3 nucleotides read TGTGCCGCCCCGGTGGAGGGGGAAGCTTTCTTT. This encodes CAAPVEGEAFF.

This clone was found a few times. The rearrangement uses TRBV12-3 or TRBV12-4 and TRBJ1-1; tentatively, D is TRBD1 (6 bases). V lost 4 bases and J 10 bases, leaving 13 bases between the germline ends. The CDR3 sequence is 12 residues long. CDR3 in amino acids: CASSYGEGVAFF. Written as DNA, the CDR3 is TGTGCCAGCAGTTATGGGGAGGGGGTAGCTTTCTTT.

This clone was detected only a few times. The chain couples TRBV5-1 to TRBJ2-3, with D perhaps TRBD2 (5 bases). From germline, CDR1 is SGHRS and CDR2 YFSETQ. Between the trimmed V and J ends, which lost 5 bases and 5 bases, there was a span of 18 bases. The CDR3 extends over 15 amino acids. The CDR3 protein is CASRMAEVSGDTQYF. CDR3 coding DNA: TGCGCCAGCAGAATGGCGGAGGTGTCGGGAGATACGCAGTATTTT.

J is TRBJ1-2 and V is TRBV19; 9 bases map to TRBD1. After removal of 6 bases from V and 8 bases from J, the junction contained 7 bases not matched to a gene. The CDR3 is 13 amino acids. CDR1 LNHDA and CDR2 SQIVND come from the germline V gene (reference sequence). The CDR3, as DNA: TGTGCCAGTAGAGGCCGGGACAGGGACGGCTACACCTTC. Its translation is CASRGRDRDGYTF.

This sequence joins TRBV29-1 and TRBJ2-2, with 7 nucleotides matching TRBD2. The germline V gene encodes CDR1 SQVTM and CDR2 ANQGSEA. This CDR3 is 15 amino acids long. The V gene end was trimmed by 0 bases and the J gene end by 3 bases; junction bases not matched to a gene: 4. This CDR3 is CSVEEGGSYTGELFF. In DNA, the CDR3 is TGCAGCGTTGAAGAGGGAGGGTCGTACACCGGGGAGCTGTTTTTT.

The rearrangement links TRBV11-3 to TRBJ2-1; TRBD2 matches 8 bases. Germline values: CDR1 SGHNT, CDR2 YENEEA. The CDR3 runs to 15 residues. The junction had 5 bases not matched to a gene; V was cut back by 4 bases and J by 3 bases. This chain's CDR3 is CASSSAGGRYNEQFF. The CDR3 DNA follows: TGTGCCAGCAGCTCCGCGGGGGGCCGCTACAATGAGCAGTTCTTC.

This clone was recorded only once. This chain connects TRBV5-1 to TRBJ2-7, with D tentatively TRBD1 (6 bases). CDR3 length: 13 amino acids. With 3 bases removed from V and 6 bases from J, the gap between germline ends came to 13 bases. The germline CDR1 and CDR2 sequences are SGHRS and YFSETQ. Written as DNA, the CDR3 is TGCGCCAGCAGCTGGGACATCGCCGGCGAGCAGTACTTC. Residues: CASSWDIAGEQYF.

V is TRBV27 and J is TRBJ2-1, with 8 bases matching TRBD2. This CDR3 comprises 16 residues. Germline V lookup: CDR1 MNHEY, CDR2 SMNVEV (reference sequence). V gave up 0 bases and J gave up 5 bases; unmatched junction bases: 6. The CDR3 spells CASSLSIQREHNEQFF. The CDR3 region has the DNA TGTGCCAGCAGTTTATCGATCCAGCGGGAGCACAATGAGCAGTTCTTC.

In DNA form, the CDR3 reads TGTGCCAGCAGCCAAGACCAGACAGGGGGTGCAACTAATGAAAAACTGTTTTTT. It translates to CASSQDQTGGATNEKLFF. The genes are TRBV4-2 and TRBJ1-4, with 9 bases that match TRBD1. J was trimmed by 0 bases and V by 0 bases; bases with no gene match: 5. This CDR3 has 18 residues. From germline, CDR1 is LGHNA and CDR2 YNFKEQ.

The J gene is TRBJ2-7, the V gene TRBV5-6; 14 bases are a match to TRBD2. The germline V gene encodes CDR1 SGHDT and CDR2 YYEEEE. The CDR3 spans 16 residues. Unmatched junction bases numbered 5, after V lost 4 bases and J lost 2 bases. CDR3 sequence: CASSPRTSGRTYEQYF. In nucleotides, the CDR3 is TGTGCCAGCAGCCCAAGGACTAGCGGGAGGACCTACGAGCAGTACTTC.

Remarks on this clone: Its ends do not fully match the called genes, so a read error is possible. V usage is TRBV2 and J usage is TRBJ2-3; 11 positions agree with TRBD2. Germline V lookup: CDR1 SNHLY, CDR2 FYNNEI. The CDR3 sequence is 16 residues long. The CDR3 here is CASSEVLAGGPNTQYF. CDR3 nucleotide sequence: TGTGCCAGCAGCGAAGTTCTAGCGGGAGGTCCAAATACGCAGTATTTT. The complete variable domain, with remaining parts taken from reference TRBV2 and TRBJ2-3, reads EPEVTQTPSHQVTQMGQEVILRCVPISNHLYFYWYRQILGQKVEFLVSFYNNEISEKSEIFDDQFSVERPDGSNFTLKIRSTKLEDSAMYFCASSEVLAGGPNTQYFGPGTRLTVL.

This clone has only one observation. CDR3 DNA sequence: TGTGCCAGTAGTATACCCCAGGGGGCGTCTGAAGCTTTCTTT. This encodes CASSIPQGASEAFF. The chain is built from TRBV19 and TRBJ1-1, with 8 bases lining up with TRBD1. With 2 bases clipped from V and 6 bases from J, the junction kept 5 bases outside the gene matches. CDR3 length: 14 amino acids. The germline V gene encodes CDR1 LNHDA and CDR2 SQIVND (reference sequence).

The rearrangement uses TRBV4-1 and TRBJ1-4; TRBD1 is a possible D gene (6 bases). CDR1 and CDR2 (germline): MGHRA, YSYEKL. The CDR3 totals 15 residues. Trimming took off 0 bases at V and 8 bases at J, with 13 bases between the two ends. This CDR3 is CASSQEGDKLEKLFF. CDR3 sequence (DNA): TGCGCCAGCAGCCAAGAGGGGGACAAATTGGAAAAACTGTTTTTT.

This chain joins TRBV29-1 and TRBJ2-1; 7 nucleotides match TRBD1. The V gene's germline CDR1 is SQVTM and CDR2 ANQGSEA. The length of the CDR3 is 16 residues. V lost 3 bases to trimming and J lost 0 bases; unmatched junction nucleotides: 8. This CDR3 reads CSVEPGDRPSYNEQFF. CDR3 nucleotides: TGCAGCGTTGAGCCCGGGGACAGACCCTCCTACAATGAGCAGTTCTTC.

V gene TRBV4-1 combines with J gene TRBJ2-7; D unresolved. The CDR3 length is 12 residues. V was pared by 4 bases and J by 7 bases, with 11 bases between. CDR1 and CDR2 (germline): MGHRA, YSYEKL. CDR3 sequence: CASSRPGPEQYF. In DNA, the CDR3 is TGCGCCAGCAGCCGCCCTGGGCCTGAGCAGTACTTC.

V is TRBV5-5 and J is TRBJ1-1, with D perhaps TRBD1 (6 bases). Trimming cost V 9 bases and J 6 bases, with 21 bases left between them. The CDR3 is 14 residues long. In germline, CDR1 is SGHKS, CDR2 YYEKEE (reference sequence). The CDR3 DNA follows: TGTGCCACCTCCGCCGAAGGGGGTGGCCCTGAAGCTTTCTTT. Amino acid sequence: CATSAEGGGPEAFF.

V usage is TRBV9 and J usage is TRBJ2-2; 7 bases fit TRBD1. This CDR3 is built from 14 residues. V lost 0 bases and J lost 5; bases outside the gene matches: 1. CDR1 and CDR2 (germline): SGDLS, YYNGEE. CDR3 region: CASSVEQGTGELFF. The DNA for the CDR3 is TGTGCCAGCAGCGTAGAACAGGGGACCGGGGAGCTGTTTTTT.

V is TRBV13 and J is TRBJ1-2; weak D call: TRBD1 (5 bases). V was trimmed by 0 bases and J by 2 bases, leaving 7 bases between them. CDR1 is PRHDT and CDR2 is FYEKMQ in the germline V gene (reference sequence). This CDR3 comprises 14 residues. This CDR3 reads CASSLGYRNYGYTF. CDR3 nucleotide sequence: TGTGCCAGCAGCTTAGGCTACAGGAACTATGGCTACACCTTC. Full variable domain (remainder filled in from reference TRBV13 and TRBJ1-2): AAGVIQSPRHLIKEKRETATLKCYPIPRHDTVYWYQQGPGQDPQFLISFYEKMQSDKGSIPDRFSAQQFSDYHSELNMSSLELGDSALYFCASSLGYRNYGYTFGSGTRLTVV.

This chain uses TRBV7-2 with TRBJ2-1; D is ambiguous. Between the trimmed V and J ends, which lost 1 base and 0 bases, there was a span of 7 bases. CDR1 and CDR2 from the germline V gene are SGHTA and FQGNSA. The CDR3 length is 15 residues. The CDR3 sequence: CASSLGATSYNEQFF. Here the CDR3 DNA reads TGTGCCAGCAGCTTAGGTGCTACCTCCTACAATGAGCAGTTCTTC.

This clone has only a few counts. This chain links TRBV6-5 with TRBJ1-1, with D tentatively TRBD1 (5 bases). This CDR3 spans 14 amino acids. Germline assignment: CDR1 MNHEY and CDR2 SVGAGI. Trimming shortened V by 8 bases and J by 4 bases, and 17 bases separated the two germline ends. The CDR3 loop is CASLTSRQGTEAFF. Here the CDR3 DNA reads TGTGCCAGCCTCACGAGCCGGCAGGGCACTGAAGCTTTCTTT.

The chain couples TRBV5-6 to TRBJ2-1, with 13 nucleotides matching TRBD2. The ends lost 4 bases at V and 5 bases at J; junction bases unmatched: 9. The CDR3 has 17 amino acids. The germline V gene has CDR1 SGHDT and CDR2 YYEEEE. The CDR3 DNA reads TGTGCCAGCAGCACTAGACTAGCGGGAGGAATCAACAATGAGCAGTTCTTC. Its translation: CASSTRLAGGINNEQFF.